The clone carrying this TCR beta chain was picked up a small number of times. Its cognate antigen is unknown. TCRdb reprocessed the reads via MiXCR and lists one record per CDR3 protein. The sample contains 740,000 or so distinct CDR3 sequences, 35% of which appear only once. This entry comes from a study of T cell repertoires in cytomegalovirus infection. For the study at large: Indications of both CMV infection and matching HLA type were provided by public TCR beta signatures. The study, taken as a whole, reports: Summed frequency of shared TCR beta families picked out CMV carriers who also had the relevant HLA.

The CDR3 spans 14 residues. In germline, CDR1 is SEHNR, CDR2 FQNEAQ (reference sequence). The germline V and J ends were trimmed by 5 bases and 3 bases, with 11 bases remaining between them. This TCR derives from a human donor in good health (CMV status not recorded). Some clones in this sample may be carry-over from other donors' samples. Sequences were obtained from PBMCs. The gene calls are TRBV7-9 and TRBJ2-1; no reliable D call. CDR3 sequence reads: CASSRVGFYNEQFF. CDR3 DNA: TGTGCCAGCAGCCGCGTGGGCTTCTACAATGAGCAGTTCTTC.